This entry lists 23 T cell receptor beta chains sequenced from one sample in a study of T cells in Graves' hyperthyroidism and ophthalmopathy. TCR beta CDR3 sequences were amplified from RNA transcripts. First-round RT-PCR of the TCR CDR3 relied on the HTBI primer set. TCRdb called the multiplex PCR reads again in MiXCR, with one record for every CDR3 protein. The sample yields 350,000 or so distinct CDR3 sequences, 17% seen once. Sequenced material: blood. The receptors come from a woman under 40 with Graves' hyperthyroidism that later progressed to Graves' ophthalmopathy.

The V gene is TRBV29-1, the J gene TRBJ2-7; 8 bases align to TRBD1. The germline V gene has CDR1 SQVTM and CDR2 ANQGSEA. CDR3 length: 13 residues. The V and J ends lost 5 bases and 1 base, in that order; junction bases with no gene match: 4. CDR3 nucleotide sequence: TGCAGCGTTCTGGACAGGGCTTCCTACGAGCAGTACTTC. Translated: CSVLDRASYEQYF.

This clonotype was seen many times. This chain joins TRBV6-2 or TRBV6-3 and TRBJ1-5; a weak D match, TRBD1 (5 bases). The germline V gene has CDR1 MNHEY and CDR2 SVGEGT. The CDR3 runs 19 residues. V lost 2 bases and J lost 1, with 21 bases in between. The CDR3 sequence is CASSYVPGRGSRSNQPQHF. The DNA of the CDR3 is TGTGCCAGCAGTTACGTCCCGGGAAGGGGTAGCAGGAGCAATCAGCCCCAGCATTTT.

In this sample, this clonotype turned up many times. This rearrangement joins TRBV18 to TRBJ2-7; D might be TRBD2 (6 bases). The CDR3 is 13 residues long. Germline CDR1 KGHSH, CDR2 LQKENI. Trimming removed 2 bases at V and 2 bases at J, with 7 bases between. Here the CDR3 DNA reads TGTGCCAGCTCACCAGGGGAGGCCTACGAGCAGTACTTC. It codes for CASSPGEAYEQYF.

The V and J genes are TRBV3-1 and TRBJ2-1, with D perhaps TRBD2 (7 bases). The CDR3 length is 17 residues. From germline, CDR1 is LGHDT and CDR2 YNNKEL (reference sequence). V lost 4 bases and J lost 7, with 23 bases in between. The CDR3 DNA follows: TGTGCCAGCAGCCTCCCAAAAAGGGGGGGAGAGTGGAATGAGCAGTTCTTC. Protein: CASSLPKRGGEWNEQFF.

This clonotype appeared many times. V is TRBV6-7 and J is TRBJ2-1, with 12 bases matching TRBD2. TRBV6-7 is filed as an ORF, its function uncertain. Trimming cost V 4 bases and J 9 bases; bases outside gene matches: 7. The CDR3 spans 15 residues. Here the CDR3 reads CASSSGLAGFGEQFF. CDR3 nucleotides: TGTGCCAGCAGTTCTGGACTAGCGGGGTTTGGTGAGCAGTTCTTC.

This clonotype was counted a few times. The gene calls are TRBV2 and TRBJ1-5, with D tentatively TRBD1 (5 bases). This CDR3 contains 13 residues. CDR1 is SNHLY, CDR2 FYNNEI, per germline. Trimming took 4 bases from V and 11 from J, leaving 15 bases between them. The CDR3 DNA is TGTGCCAGCAGTGTGGGAGAGGGACCGTCCCAGCATTTT. Its protein is CASSVGEGPSQHF.

This clonotype has just a few counts. V gene TRBV11-1 combines with J gene TRBJ2-5; possibly TRBD2 for D (5 bases). Trimming left V 4 bases short and J 5 bases short, with 11 bases between. This CDR3 is 13 amino acids long. Germline lookup yields CDR1 SGHAT and CDR2 FQDESV (reference sequence). CDR3 DNA: TGTGCCAGCAGCTGGGGTCGGAGGGAGACCCAGTACTTC. It translates to CASSWGRRETQYF.

The sample holds a few counts of this clonotype. The chain recombines TRBV7-9 with TRBJ2-2; a possible D gene is TRBD2 (5 bases). The germline gives CDR1 SEHNR, CDR2 FQNEAQ (reference sequence). The V and J ends lost 5 bases and 6 bases respectively, with 16 bases between them. The CDR3 is 15 amino acids. The CDR3 coding sequence is TGTGCCAGCAGCCCCGGTCCGGGGATAGCCGGGGAGCTGTTTTTT. It specifies CASSPGPGIAGELFF. The entire variable domain, with the rest obtained from reference TRBV7-9 and TRBJ2-2, is as follows: DTGVSQNPRHKITKRGQNVTFRCDPISEHNRLYWYRQTLGQGPEFLTYFQNEAQLEKSRLLSDRFSAERPKGSFSTLEIQRTEQGDSAMYLCASSPGPGIAGELFFGEGSRLTVL.

This sequence joins TRBV6-1 and TRBJ1-5; TRBD1 aligns across 7 bases. The CDR3 loop spans 16 amino acids. V lost 6 bases to trimming and J lost 5 bases; unmatched junction nucleotides: 13. Germline V lookup: CDR1 MNHNS, CDR2 SASEGT. The CDR3 spells CASSRSRQGGDQPQHF. The CDR3 nucleotides read TGTGCCAGCAGCCGAAGCCGACAGGGAGGAGATCAGCCCCAGCATTTT.

This clonotype has just a few counts. This chain links TRBV6-1 with TRBJ2-7; D gene unclear. Trimming took off 3 bases at V and 4 bases at J, with 7 bases between the two ends. The CDR3 is made up of 12 amino acids. Germline-derived CDR1 and CDR2 are MNHNS and SASEGT. CDR3 in DNA: TGTGCCAGCAGTGACTACACATACGAGCAGTACTTC. Its protein is CASSDYTYEQYF.

This clonotype was counted a few times. The chain recombines TRBV12-3 or TRBV12-4 with TRBJ2-5, with TRBD2 matching over 10 bases. CDR3 size: 15 residues. The junction had 6 bases not matched to a gene; V was cut back by 6 bases and J by 2 bases. In nucleotides, the CDR3 is TGTGCCAGCAGGGGGGGACTAGCGACACAAGAGACCCAGTACTTC. Translating gives CASRGGLATQETQYF.

This clonotype was recorded a few times. The chain uses TRBV20-1 and TRBJ2-6, with D uncertain. The germline V gene encodes CDR1 DFQATT and CDR2 SNEGSKA (reference sequence). The CDR3 sequence is 14 residues long. Trimming stripped 5 bases from V and 4 bases from J, with 12 bases between. The CDR3 region has the DNA TGCAGTGCTCCGCAGATGCCGGGGGCCAACGTCCTGACTTTC. This sequence encodes CSAPQMPGANVLTF.

This clonotype was counted ten times or more. The rearrangement links TRBV20-1 to TRBJ2-3; 9 bases line up with TRBD2. J gave up 5 bases and V 1 base, and 10 bases lay outside the gene matches. This CDR3 has 16 residues. CDR1 and CDR2 from the germline V gene are DFQATT and SNEGSKA (reference sequence). CDR3 loop: CSARGGLAGVGDTQYF. In nucleotides, the CDR3 is TGCAGTGCTAGAGGGGGGTTAGCGGGGGTTGGAGATACGCAGTATTTT.

This clonotype was observed at least ten times. The gene calls are TRBV5-1 and TRBJ2-2; D possibly corresponds to TRBD1 (5 bases). Germline V gene data show CDR1 as SGHRS and CDR2 as YFSETQ. The CDR3 has 15 amino acids. Trimming pared 0 bases from V and 4 bases from J, leaving 10 bases between. The CDR3 nucleotides are TGCGCCAGCAGCTTGGGGAGACAGAGCACCGGGGAGCTGTTTTTT. Protein: CASSLGRQSTGELFF.

This clonotype was counted ten times or more. The chain is built from TRBV3-1 and TRBJ1-1, with a weak D call TRBD1 (6 bases). This CDR3 spans 14 amino acids. CDR1 LGHDT and CDR2 YNNKEL come from the germline V gene (reference sequence). Trimming left V 5 bases short and J 4 bases short, with 14 bases between. This chain's CDR3 is CASSSRRGVTEAFF. The CDR3 coding sequence is TGTGCCAGCAGCTCACGCAGGGGCGTCACTGAAGCTTTCTTT. Full variable domain (outside the CDR3, taken from reference TRBV3-1 and TRBJ1-1): DTAVSQTPKYLVTQMGNDKSIKCEQNLGHDTMYWYKQDSKKFLKIMFSYNNKELIINETVPNRFSPKSPDKAHLNLHINSLELGDSAVYFCASSSRRGVTEAFFGQGTRLTVV.

The V call is TRBV12-3 or TRBV12-4, the J call TRBJ2-1; 11 bases match TRBD1. The trim removed 6 bases at V and 5 bases at J, leaving 24 bases unmatched. There are 21 residues in the CDR3. The CDR3 DNA sequence: TGTGCCAGCAGGGAGGTTCGTCGGACAGGGGGCGTTTCTCGCGAAGACAATGAGCAGTTCTTC. Amino acid sequence: CASREVRRTGGVSREDNEQFF.

V is TRBV19 and J is TRBJ1-2; D not certain. The CDR3 extends over 16 amino acids. Trimming stripped 3 bases from V and 1 base from J, with 15 bases between. Germline CDR1 LNHDA, CDR2 SQIVND (reference sequence). The CDR3 region has the DNA TGTGCCAGTAGTATGAAATTTCTAGTCCTTAACTATGGCTACACCTTC. Translating it yields CASSMKFLVLNYGYTF.

This clonotype was found many times. This chain links TRBV7-9 with TRBJ2-5; no firm D call. Germline V gene lookup returns CDR1 SEHNR and CDR2 FQNEAQ (reference sequence). This CDR3 region has 14 residues. V dropped 1 base and J dropped 0 bases, with 6 bases sitting between them. The CDR3 DNA reads as TGTGCCAGCAGCTTAGATACGGACCAAGAGACCCAGTACTTC. It translates to CASSLDTDQETQYF.

The rearrangement joins TRBV7-9 to TRBJ2-3, with D uncertain. CDR1 is SEHNR, CDR2 FQNEAQ, per germline (reference sequence). Trimming left V 2 bases short and J 2 bases short, with 8 bases between. The CDR3 has 14 residues. CDR3 in DNA: TGTGCCAGCAGCTTAATGGGATTCACAGATACGCAGTATTTT. This sequence encodes CASSLMGFTDTQYF.

This clonotype was recorded at least ten times. The chain employs TRBV28 and TRBJ1-5; 7 bases match TRBD1. Per the germline V gene, CDR1 is MDHEN and CDR2 is SYDVKM. Germline trimming cut 2 bases from V and 2 bases from J; bases unmatched to any gene: 6. This CDR3 comprises 16 residues. The CDR3 DNA follows: TGTGCCAGCAGTTTAGCGGCAGGGGGTCGCAATCAGCCCCAGCATTTT. Amino acids: CASSLAAGGRNQPQHF. The full variable domain, with the rest looked up from reference TRBV28 and TRBJ1-5, is DVKVTQSSRYLVKRTGEKVFLECVQDMDHENMFWYRQDPGLGLRLIYFSYDVKMKEKGDIPEGYSVSREKKERFSLILESASTNQTSMYLCASSLAAGGRNQPQHFGDGTRLSIL.

This clonotype was seen many times. J is TRBJ1-2 and V is TRBV12-3 or TRBV12-4; perhaps TRBD1 as D (5 bases). The length of the CDR3 is 16 residues. The V end lost 5 bases, the J end lost 1 base, and 17 bases lay between the germline ends. The CDR3 reads CASSPRGGRGNYGYTF. In DNA form, the CDR3 reads TGTGCCAGCAGTCCTCGGGGGGGTAGGGGTAACTATGGCTACACCTTC.

With regard to this clonotype: A junction end diverges from the germline sequence, so it may reflect a read error. J is TRBJ2-1 and V is TRBV6-2 or TRBV6-3; D uncertain. The germline V gene has CDR1 MNHEY and CDR2 SVGEGT. The CDR3 sequence is 14 residues long. The CDR3 nucleotides are TGTGCCAGCAGTTACTCCCCGCAGAGCAATGGGCAGTTCTTC. Amino acid sequence: CASSYSPQSNGQFF.

This clonotype was recorded many times. CDR3 protein: CASSEWAGGQPEAFF. The CDR3 nucleotides are TGTGCCAGCAGTGAATGGGCGGGAGGTCAACCTGAAGCTTTCTTT. The chain recombines TRBV6-1 with TRBJ1-1; D remains ambiguous. V was trimmed by 2 bases and J by 6 bases, leaving 16 bases between them. The CDR3 sequence is 15 residues long. Per germline, CDR1 MNHNS and CDR2 SASEGT.